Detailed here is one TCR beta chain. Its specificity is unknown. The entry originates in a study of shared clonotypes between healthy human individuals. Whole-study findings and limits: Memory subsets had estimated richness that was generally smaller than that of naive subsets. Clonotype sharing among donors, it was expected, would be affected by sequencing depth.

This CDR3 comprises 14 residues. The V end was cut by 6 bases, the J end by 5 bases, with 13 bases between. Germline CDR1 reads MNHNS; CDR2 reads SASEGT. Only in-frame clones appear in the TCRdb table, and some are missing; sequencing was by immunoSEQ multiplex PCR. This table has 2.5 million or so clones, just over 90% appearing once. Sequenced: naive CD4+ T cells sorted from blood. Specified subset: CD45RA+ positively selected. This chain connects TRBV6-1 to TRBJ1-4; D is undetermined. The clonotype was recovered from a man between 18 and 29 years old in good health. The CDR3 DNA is TGTGCCAGCAGCGACGTACTGGAGAATGAAAAACTGTTTTTT. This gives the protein CASSDVLENEKLFF.